The rows below give T cell receptor beta chains drawn from one sample of a study of CD8 T cell repertoires and HIV-1 epitope variants. No cognate antigen is known for these TCRs. Profiling relied on immunoSEQ multiplex PCR, and the TCRdb table lists in-frame clones only, not all of them. The sample holds roughly 4,500 clones; approximately 67% are singletons and the top ten take 40% to 50%. The sequenced material came from cultured CD8+ T cells derived from PBMCs. These TCRs come from a male donor with HIV. Both conserved end residues are part of each CDR3. D genes are given only for firm matches. Rows give clone size only sometimes, using once, few, many, or a class for an expanded clone.

>TRBD2|17|TRBJ2-1|.|TRBV19
TGTGCCAGTAGTATCCTCCTAGTGCGGGGGGGCTACAATGAGCAGTTCTTC
CASSILLVRGGYNEQFF
>.|14|TRBJ2-7|.|TRBV7-6
TGTGCCAGCAGCTTAGGGGCTGCTACCTACGAGCAGTACTTC
CASSLGAATYEQYF
>TRBD1|14|TRBJ2-7|large|TRBV6-1
TGTGCCAGCAGACAGGGGGCTTCCTCCTACGAGCAGTACTTC
CASRQGASSYEQYF
>.|13|TRBJ2-7|once|TRBV10-3
TGTGCCATCAGTGAGTCACTCCGGGGCGAGCAGTACTTC
CAISESLRGEQYF
>.|13|TRBJ2-7|.|TRBV4-1
TGCGCCAGCAGCCGTATACTCGACTACGAGCAGTACTTC
CASSRILDYEQYF
>TRBD2|15|TRBJ2-7|few|TRBV9
TGTGCCAGCAGCGTATGGGCTAGCGGGAGCGGTGAGCAGTACTTC
CASSVWASGSGEQYF
>TRBD1|17|TRBJ2-6|.|TRBV28
TGTGCCAGCAGTCCGCCGCAGGGGGCAGGAGGGGCCAACGTCCTGACTTTC
CASSPPQGAGGANVLTF
>.|16|TRBJ1-2|.|TRBV27
TGTGCCAGCAGCCATGGGGGTCGGGTTCAGTTCTATGGCTACACCTTC
CASSHGGRVQFYGYTF
>.|13|TRBJ2-1|few|TRBV7-9
TGTGCCAGCAGCCACGGGACTGAGAATGAGCAGTTCTTC
CASSHGTENEQFF
>.|13|TRBJ2-7|.|TRBV2
TGTGCCAGCACCGAGGGGGACTCCTACGAGCAGTACTTC
CASTEGDSYEQYF
>TRBD2|17|TRBJ2-2|.|TRBV5-6
TGTGCCAGCAGCTTTGCAAGTAGCGGGACGGTGGCCGGGGAGCTGTTTTTT
CASSFASSGTVAGELFF
>TRBD1|15|TRBJ2-7|.|TRBV2
TGTGCCAGCAGTACCGGGACAGGGGCGATTGACGGGCAGTACTTC
CASSTGTGAIDGQYF
>.|13|TRBJ1-2|.|TRBV29-1
TGCAGCGTTGGATCGGACAGTTCTTATGGCTACACCTTC
CSVGSDSSYGYTF
>TRBD1|15|TRBJ2-1|.|TRBV9
TGTGCCAGCAGCGTAGTTCGGACAGGGTATAATGAGCAGTTCTTC
CASSVVRTGYNEQFF
>TRBD1|13|TRBJ1-1|few|TRBV27
TGTGCCAGCAGTTTCCAGGGGGCCACTGAAGCTTTCTTT
CASSFQGATEAFF
>.|12|TRBJ1-2|few|TRBV4-3
TGCGCCAGCAGCCAAGATAACTATGGCTACACCTTC
CASSQDNYGYTF
>.|15|TRBJ1-5|.|TRBV28
TGTGCCAGCAGACTGCTCCGGGACTCCTATCAGCCCCAGCATTTT
CASRLLRDSYQPQHF
>TRBD1|16|TRBJ2-1|few|TRBV28
TGTGCCAGCAGTTTATCACAGGGGATATCCTACAATGAGCAGTTCTTC
CASSLSQGISYNEQFF
>.|14|TRBJ2-1|.|TRBV2
TGTGCCAGCAGTAGGGGGGGCGAAATCTATGAGCAGTTCTTC
CASSRGGEIYEQFF
>TRBD1|14|TRBJ2-7|hyperexpanded|TRBV7-2
TGTGCCAGCAGCTTGGGACAGTACCTTCGTGAGCAGTACTTC
CASSLGQYLREQYF
>TRBD1|17|TRBJ1-5|.|TRBV2
TGTGCCAGCAGTGAATTATGGGACAGGGGAACGTATCAGCCCCAGCATTTT
CASSELWDRGTYQPQHF
>.|14|TRBJ2-1|.|TRBV10-3
TGTGCCACCTTGACTGGCGGGACGTACAATGAGCAGTTCTTC
CATLTGGTYNEQFF
>TRBD1|17|TRBJ1-4|.|TRBV16
TGTGCCAGCAGCCTCCAAAGAGCCGGGACAGGGTTAATGCAACTGTTTTTT
CASSLQRAGTGLMQLFF
>.|15|TRBJ1-5|.|TRBV4-1
TGCGCCAGCAGCCCGTTGGGGGGAGACAATCAGCCCCAGCATTTT
CASSPLGGDNQPQHF
>.|13|TRBJ1-2|.|TRBV5-1
TGCGCCAGCAGCGGGGGAACTAACTATGGCTACACCTTC
CASSGGTNYGYTF
>TRBD1|17|TRBJ1-6|once|TRBV5-1
TGCGCCAGCAGCTTGGCCGGGACAGGGGGCTCGGATTCACCCCTCCACTTT
CASSLAGTGGSDSPLHF
>TRBD1|14|TRBJ2-7|.|TRBV7-2
TGTGCCAGCAGCTTAGGGACAGGGAGAAACGAGCAGTACTTC
CASSLGTGRNEQYF
>.|18|TRBJ2-3|.|TRBV27
TGTGCCAGCAGTTTATCGGGCGGAGGGAGCCGAGGCACAGATACGCAGTATTTT
CASSLSGGGSRGTDTQYF
>.|12|TRBJ1-1|.|TRBV4-2
TGTGCCAGCAGCCCCTCTGGGGTTGAAGCTTTCTTT
CASSPSGVEAFF
>TRBD1|14|TRBJ2-7|.|TRBV9
TGTGCCAGCAGCCCTCGGACAGGCTTCGACGAGCAGTACTTC
CASSPRTGFDEQYF
>.|17|TRBJ1-1|.|TRBV10-3
TGTGCCATCAGTGACCCACCGCGTCAGGGCCTGAACACTGAAGCTTTCTTT
CAISDPPRQGLNTEAFF
>TRBD2|12|TRBJ2-2|.|TRBV10-3
TGTTTAGCGGGGGGGAACACCGGGGAGCTGTTTTTT
CLAGGNTGELFF
>.|13|TRBJ2-3|.|TRBV7-9
TGTGCCAGCAGCTCCGGAGGGCGGGATACGCAGTATTTT
CASSSGGRDTQYF
>TRBD1|17|TRBJ2-2|once|TRBV7-9
TGTGCCAGCAGCTTAGCGCATACGGGACAGTTCACCGGGGAGCTGTTTTTT
CASSLAHTGQFTGELFF
>.|13|TRBJ1-1|.|TRBV4-1
TGCGCCAGCAGCCAAGGTGGGGCCACTGAAGCTTTCTTT
CASSQGGATEAFF
>.|16|TRBJ2-7|.|TRBV28
TGTGCCAGCAGTTCAGGTTCATTTACGTCCGACTACGAGCAGTACTTC
CASSSGSFTSDYEQYF
>TRBD1|16|TRBJ2-1|few|TRBV7-8
TGTGCCAGCAGCTTAGCAGGGGACAGGGTGAACAATGAGCAGTTCTTC
CASSLAGDRVNNEQFF
>TRBD1|15|TRBJ1-2|.|TRBV27
TGTGCCAGCAGTCCAAACTTCGAGACAGGGCATGGCTACACCTTC
CASSPNFETGHGYTF
>.|15|TRBJ1-1|.|TRBV7-9
TGTGCCAGCAGCTCAGGGGAGAAAGCGTACACTGAAGCTTTCTTT
CASSSGEKAYTEAFF
>TRBD2|12|TRBJ2-1|few|TRBV28
TGTGCCAGCAGCCGGGGGAGCGGGGATGGGTTCTTC
CASSRGSGDGFF
>.|15|TRBJ2-7|.|TRBV9
TGTGCCAGCAGCTCCACGATGACAGGAGACTACGAGCAGTACTTC
CASSSTMTGDYEQYF
>TRBD2|22|TRBJ2-1|.|TRBV14
TGTGCCAGCAGCCAAGATAATTTAATCCAGCGGGAGTTTGTTTATATTGTCAATGAGCAGTTCTTC
CASSQDNLIQREFVYIVNEQFF
>.|17|TRBJ2-7|.|TRBV28
TGTGCCAGCAGTTTCGGTACCGAAGGGGCCGACTCCTACGAGCAGTACTTC
CASSFGTEGADSYEQYF
>.|12|TRBJ2-7|few|TRBV4-3
TGCGCCAGCAGCCAAGGTGGCCACGAGCAGTACTTC
CASSQGGHEQYF
>.|15|TRBJ2-3|.|TRBV2
TGTGCCAGCAGTGAGTCCCCGTCCCTCACAGATACGCAGTATTTT
CASSESPSLTDTQYF
>.|14|TRBJ1-1|.|TRBV19
TGTGCCAGTAGTACAGGGATACGGAACACTGAAGCTTTCTTT
CASSTGIRNTEAFF
>TRBD1|16|TRBJ1-1|.|TRBV10-3
TGTGCCATCAGGACGGACAGGGAGGGTCGGGACACTGAAGCTTTCTTT
CAIRTDREGRDTEAFF
>.|15|TRBJ2-1|.|TRBV5-1
TGCGCCAGCAGCTTGTCAGTTGCCGGGGCCAATGAGCAGTTCTTC
CASSLSVAGANEQFF
>.|14|TRBJ1-2|.|TRBV23-1
TGCGCCAGCAGTCAATGGAGGCTTAACTATGGCTACACCTTC
CASSQWRLNYGYTF